This TCR beta chain was sequenced during a study of shared clonotypes between healthy human individuals. V lost 5 bases and J 3 bases, leaving 13 bases between the germline ends. CDR3 size: 15 residues. The germline V gene encodes CDR1 SGHVS and CDR2 FQNEAQ. Libraries were prepared by immunoSEQ multiplex PCR; TCRdb keeps only in-frame clonotypes and omits some of them. The data show approximately 2.1 million clones, 90% to 95% seen once. This chain uses TRBV7-8 with TRBJ1-4, with D hard to call. The receptor was isolated from a man aged 18 to 30 in good health. Some clones in this sample may be carry-over from other donors' samples. The sequenced material came from naive CD4+ T cells from PBMCs. Subset of the sample: CD45RA+ positively selected. This CDR3 is CASSLQRVPNEKLFF. The CDR3 DNA reads as TGTGCCAGCAGCCTTCAGAGGGTCCCTAATGAAAAACTGTTTTTT.